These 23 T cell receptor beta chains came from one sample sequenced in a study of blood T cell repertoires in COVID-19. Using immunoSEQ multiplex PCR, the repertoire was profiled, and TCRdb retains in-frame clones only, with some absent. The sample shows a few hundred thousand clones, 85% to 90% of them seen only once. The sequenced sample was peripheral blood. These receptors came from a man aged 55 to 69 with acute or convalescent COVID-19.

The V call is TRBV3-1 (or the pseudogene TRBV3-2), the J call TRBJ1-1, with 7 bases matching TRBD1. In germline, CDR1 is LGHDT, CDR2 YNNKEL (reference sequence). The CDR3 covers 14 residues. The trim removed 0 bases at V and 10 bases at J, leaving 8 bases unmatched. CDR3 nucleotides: TGTGCCAGCAGCCAAGATCCTCGGACAGGCCGAGCTTTCTTT. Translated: CASSQDPRTGRAFF.

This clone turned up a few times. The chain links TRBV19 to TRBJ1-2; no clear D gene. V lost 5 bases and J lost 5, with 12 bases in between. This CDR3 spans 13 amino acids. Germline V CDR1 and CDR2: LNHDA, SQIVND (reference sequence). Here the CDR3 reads CASSRRKEYGYTF. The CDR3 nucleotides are TGTGCCAGTAGTCGTCGGAAGGAGTATGGCTACACCTTC.

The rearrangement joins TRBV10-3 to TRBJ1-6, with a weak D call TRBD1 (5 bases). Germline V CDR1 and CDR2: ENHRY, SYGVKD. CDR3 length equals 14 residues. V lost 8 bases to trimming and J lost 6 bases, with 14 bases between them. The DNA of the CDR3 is TGTGCCATCGGGCCCGACGGGGGTAATTCACCCCTCCACTTT. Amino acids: CAIGPDGGNSPLHF.

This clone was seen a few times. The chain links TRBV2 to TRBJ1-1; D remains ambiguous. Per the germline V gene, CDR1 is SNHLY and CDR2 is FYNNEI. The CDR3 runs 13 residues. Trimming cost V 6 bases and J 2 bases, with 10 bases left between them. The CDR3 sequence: CASSLDGNTEAFF. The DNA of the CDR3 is TGTGCCAGCAGCCTAGACGGTAACACTGAAGCTTTCTTT.

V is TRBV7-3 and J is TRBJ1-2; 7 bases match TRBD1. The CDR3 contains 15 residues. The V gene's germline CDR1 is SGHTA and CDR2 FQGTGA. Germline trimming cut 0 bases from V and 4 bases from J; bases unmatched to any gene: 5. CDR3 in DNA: TGTGCCAGCAGCTTAACGGGGGACAGCCTCTATGGCTACACCTTC. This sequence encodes CASSLTGDSLYGYTF.

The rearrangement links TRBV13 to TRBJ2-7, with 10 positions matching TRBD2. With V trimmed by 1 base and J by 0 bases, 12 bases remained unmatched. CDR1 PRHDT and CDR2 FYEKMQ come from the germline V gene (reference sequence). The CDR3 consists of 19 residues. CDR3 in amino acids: CASSLAWSSGGAGSYEQYF. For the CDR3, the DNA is TGTGCCAGCAGCTTAGCATGGTCCAGCGGGGGGGCCGGCTCCTACGAGCAGTACTTC.

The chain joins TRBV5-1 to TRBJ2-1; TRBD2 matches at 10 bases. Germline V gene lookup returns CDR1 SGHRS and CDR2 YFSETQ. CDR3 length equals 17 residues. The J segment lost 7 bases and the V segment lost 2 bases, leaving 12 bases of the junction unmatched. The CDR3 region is CASSLKIAGGPLNEQFF. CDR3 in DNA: TGCGCCAGCAGCTTAAAGATAGCGGGGGGCCCTTTGAATGAGCAGTTCTTC.

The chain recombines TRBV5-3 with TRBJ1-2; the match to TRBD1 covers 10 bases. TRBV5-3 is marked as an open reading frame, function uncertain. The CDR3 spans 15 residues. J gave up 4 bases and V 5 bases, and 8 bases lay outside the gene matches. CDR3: CARRHDRGRVYGYTF. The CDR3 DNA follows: TGTGCCAGAAGGCACGACAGGGGGCGAGTCTATGGCTACACCTTC.

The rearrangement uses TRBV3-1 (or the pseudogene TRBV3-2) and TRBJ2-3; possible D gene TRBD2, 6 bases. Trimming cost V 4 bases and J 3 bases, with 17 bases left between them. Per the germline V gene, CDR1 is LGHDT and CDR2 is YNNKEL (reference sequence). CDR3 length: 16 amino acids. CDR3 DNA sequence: TGTGCCAGCAGCCCCCGCGCGCTAGCGCGTACAGATACGCAGTATTTT. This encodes CASSPRALARTDTQYF.

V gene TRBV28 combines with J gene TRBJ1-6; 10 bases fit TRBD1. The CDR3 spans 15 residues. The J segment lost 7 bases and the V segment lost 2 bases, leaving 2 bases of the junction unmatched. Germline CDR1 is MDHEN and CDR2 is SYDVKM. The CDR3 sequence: CASSLGQGGNSPLHF. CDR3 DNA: TGTGCCAGCAGTTTAGGACAGGGGGGGAATTCACCCCTCCACTTT.

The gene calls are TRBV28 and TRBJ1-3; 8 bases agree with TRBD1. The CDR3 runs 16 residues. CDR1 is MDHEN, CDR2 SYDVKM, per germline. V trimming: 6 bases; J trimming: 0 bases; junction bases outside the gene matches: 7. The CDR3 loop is CASSNRQGYSGNTIYF. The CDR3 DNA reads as TGTGCCAGCAGCAATCGACAGGGGTACTCTGGAAACACCATATATTTT. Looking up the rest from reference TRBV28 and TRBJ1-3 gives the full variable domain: DVKVTQSSRYLVKRTGEKVFLECVQDMDHENMFWYRQDPGLGLRLIYFSYDVKMKEKGDIPEGYSVSREKKERFSLILESASTNQTSMYLCASSNRQGYSGNTIYFGEGSWLTVV.

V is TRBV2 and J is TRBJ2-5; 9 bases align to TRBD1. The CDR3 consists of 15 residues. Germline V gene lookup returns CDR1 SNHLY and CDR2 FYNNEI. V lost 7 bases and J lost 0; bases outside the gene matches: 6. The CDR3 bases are TGTGCCAGCATTCGACAGGGGGGGTACCAAGAGACCCAGTACTTC. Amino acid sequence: CASIRQGGYQETQYF.

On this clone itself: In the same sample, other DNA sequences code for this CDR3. As DNA, the CDR3 is TGTGCCAGCAGCCTACGACAGGCTAATTCACCCCTCCACTTT. Protein sequence: CASSLRQANSPLHF. The rearrangement joins TRBV7-9 to TRBJ1-6; TRBD1 might be the D (6 bases). V shed 5 bases and J shed 6 bases, with 11 bases lying between them. Germline V gene sequence: CDR1 SEHNR, CDR2 FQNEAQ (reference sequence). The CDR3 is 14 amino acids.

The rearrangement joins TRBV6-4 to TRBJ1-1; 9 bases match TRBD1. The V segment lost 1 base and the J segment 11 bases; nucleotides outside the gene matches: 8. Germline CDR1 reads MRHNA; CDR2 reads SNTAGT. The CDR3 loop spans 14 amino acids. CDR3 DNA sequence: TGTGCCAGCAGTGACTTCCCGGGACAGGGAACGGCTTTCTTT. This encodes CASSDFPGQGTAFF.

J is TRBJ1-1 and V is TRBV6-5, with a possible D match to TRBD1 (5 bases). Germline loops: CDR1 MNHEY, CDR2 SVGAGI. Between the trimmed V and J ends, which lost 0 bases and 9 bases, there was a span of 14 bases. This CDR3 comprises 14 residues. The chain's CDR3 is CASSYSQVGGKAFF. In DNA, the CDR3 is TGTGCCAGCAGTTACTCCCAAGTGGGGGGGAAAGCTTTCTTT.

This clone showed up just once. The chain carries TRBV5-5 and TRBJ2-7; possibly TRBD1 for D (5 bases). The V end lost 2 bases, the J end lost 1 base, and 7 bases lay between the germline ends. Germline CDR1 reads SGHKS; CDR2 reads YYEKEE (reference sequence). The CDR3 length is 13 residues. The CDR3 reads CASSLQASYEQYF. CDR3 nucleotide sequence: TGTGCCAGCAGCTTACAGGCATCCTACGAGCAGTACTTC.

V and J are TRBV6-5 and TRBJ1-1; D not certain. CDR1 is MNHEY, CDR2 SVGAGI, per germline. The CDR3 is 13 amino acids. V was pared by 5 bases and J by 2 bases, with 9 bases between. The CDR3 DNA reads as TGTGCCAGCAGTCCAACGACAAACACTGAAGCTTTCTTT. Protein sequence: CASSPTTNTEAFF.

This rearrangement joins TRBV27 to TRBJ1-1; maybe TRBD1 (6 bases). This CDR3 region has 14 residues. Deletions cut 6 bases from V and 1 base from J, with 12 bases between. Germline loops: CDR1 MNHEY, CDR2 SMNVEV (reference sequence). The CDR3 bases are TGTGCCAGCAGACCACAGGGAGCGAACACTGAAGCTTTCTTT. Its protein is CASRPQGANTEAFF.

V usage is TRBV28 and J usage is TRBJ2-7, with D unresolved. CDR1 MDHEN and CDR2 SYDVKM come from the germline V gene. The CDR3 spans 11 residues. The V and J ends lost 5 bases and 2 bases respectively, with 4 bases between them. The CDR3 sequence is CASSPAYEQYF. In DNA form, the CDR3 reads TGTGCCAGCAGTCCGGCCTACGAGCAGTACTTC.

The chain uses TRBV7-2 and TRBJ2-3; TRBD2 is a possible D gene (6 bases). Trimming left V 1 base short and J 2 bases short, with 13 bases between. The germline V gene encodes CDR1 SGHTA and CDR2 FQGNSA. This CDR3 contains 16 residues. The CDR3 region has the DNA TGTGCCAGCAGCTTAGTTCCAGCGGGCTACACAGATACGCAGTATTTT. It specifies CASSLVPAGYTDTQYF.

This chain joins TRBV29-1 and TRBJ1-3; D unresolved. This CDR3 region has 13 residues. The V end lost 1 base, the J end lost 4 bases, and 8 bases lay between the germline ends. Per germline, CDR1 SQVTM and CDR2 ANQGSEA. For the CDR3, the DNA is TGCAGCGTTGAAGGTCCTAGGGGAAACACCATATATTTT. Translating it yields CSVEGPRGNTIYF. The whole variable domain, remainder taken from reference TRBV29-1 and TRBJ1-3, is SAVISQKPSRDICQRGTSLTIQCQVDSQVTMMFWYRQQPGQSLTLIATANQGSEATYESGFVIDKFPISRPNLTFSTLTVSNMSPEDSSIYLCSVEGPRGNTIYFGEGSWLTVV.

Here the CDR3 DNA reads TGTGCCAGCAGCGTAACCCTTTTTGGGGGAGGAGCTTTCTTT. It translates to CASSVTLFGGGAFF. The chain is built from TRBV9 and TRBJ1-1, with D maybe TRBD1 (5 bases). The CDR3 runs 14 residues. Germline CDR1 is SGDLS and CDR2 is YYNGEE. V was cut by 1 base and J by 10 bases, with 17 bases left in between.

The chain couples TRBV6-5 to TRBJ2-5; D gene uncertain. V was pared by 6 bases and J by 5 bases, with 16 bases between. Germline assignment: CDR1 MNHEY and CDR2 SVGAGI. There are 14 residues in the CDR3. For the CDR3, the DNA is TGTGCCAGCAGCCTCGACTCCAGCGAGGAGACCCAGTACTTC. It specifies CASSLDSSEETQYF.